This T cell receptor (beta chain) is drawn from a study of T cell responses to AZD1222 COVID-19 vaccine. Study-level information: Second-dose intervals of approximately 4 or approximately 12 weeks were pooled. Study results and limitations: The donor group comprised mostly white British people and more females; the analysis possibly underestimated clonal diversity.

Concerning this clone: The antigen remains unidentified.

Assay used: immunoSEQ multiplex PCR; TCRdb lists only in-frame clones, some missing. Here the sample spans roughly 150,000 clones, more than 70% being singletons. The specimen was peripheral blood, collected on day 0 of AZD1222 vaccination. The receptor was isolated from an adult in good health.

This chain's CDR3 is CASSQGGYSEKLFF. The CDR3 nucleotides are TGTGCCAGTAGTCAGGGGGGGTATAGTGAAAAACTGTTTTTT. The chain couples TRBV19 to TRBJ1-4; 7 bases align to TRBD1. From germline, CDR1 is LNHDA and CDR2 SQIVND (reference sequence). Trimming removed 5 bases from V and 7 bases from J; junction bases left unmatched: 7. This CDR3 has 14 amino acids.